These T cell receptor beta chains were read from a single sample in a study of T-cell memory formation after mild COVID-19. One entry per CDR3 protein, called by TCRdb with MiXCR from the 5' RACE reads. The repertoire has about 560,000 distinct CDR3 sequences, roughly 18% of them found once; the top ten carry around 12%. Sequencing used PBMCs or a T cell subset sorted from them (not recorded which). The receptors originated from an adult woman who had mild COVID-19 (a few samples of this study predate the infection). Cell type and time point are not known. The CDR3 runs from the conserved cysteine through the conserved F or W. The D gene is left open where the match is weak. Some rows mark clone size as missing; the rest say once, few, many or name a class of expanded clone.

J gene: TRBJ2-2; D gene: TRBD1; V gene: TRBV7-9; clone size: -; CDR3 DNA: TGTGCCAGCAGCGAGGCAGACAGGGGGCCCCCCGGGGAGCTGTTTTTT; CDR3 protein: CASSEADRGPPGELFF
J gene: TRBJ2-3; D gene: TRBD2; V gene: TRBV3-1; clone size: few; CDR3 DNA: TGTGCCAGCAGCCAAGTTCCGACGAGCGGGAGGTATACGCAGTATTTT; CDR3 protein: CASSQVPTSGRYTQYF
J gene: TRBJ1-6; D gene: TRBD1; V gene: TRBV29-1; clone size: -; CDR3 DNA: TGCAGCGCACGGGACAGCAATTCACCCCTCCACTTT; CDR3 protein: CSARDSNSPLHF
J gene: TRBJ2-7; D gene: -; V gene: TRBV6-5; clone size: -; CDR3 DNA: TGTGCCAGCAGTACGGGCAAGCTTTACGAGCAGTACTTC; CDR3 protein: CASSTGKLYEQYF
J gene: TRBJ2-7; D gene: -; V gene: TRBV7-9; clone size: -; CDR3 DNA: TGTGCCAGCAGCTTAGCCCAGGAATACGAGCAGTACTTC; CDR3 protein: CASSLAQEYEQYF
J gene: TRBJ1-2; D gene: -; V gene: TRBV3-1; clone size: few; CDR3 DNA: TGTGCCAGCAGCCAGTTGGGTCCGGAGGGCGGCTACACCTTC; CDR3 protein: CASSQLGPEGGYTF
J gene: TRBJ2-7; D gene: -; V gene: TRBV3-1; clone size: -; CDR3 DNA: TGTGCCAGCAGCCAAGGACCCGGACCCACCGGTGGAGAGCAGTACTTC; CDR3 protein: CASSQGPGPTGGEQYF
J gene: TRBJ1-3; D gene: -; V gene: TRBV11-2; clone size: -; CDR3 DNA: TGTGCCAGCAGCCCTCTGGAGAACGCAGGGTTGGCTGGAAACACCATATATTTT; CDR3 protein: CASSPLENAGLAGNTIYF
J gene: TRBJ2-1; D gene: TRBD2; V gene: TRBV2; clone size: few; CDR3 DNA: TGTGCCAGCAGCGGACTAGCGGGGGACAATGAGCAGTTCTTC; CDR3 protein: CASSGLAGDNEQFF
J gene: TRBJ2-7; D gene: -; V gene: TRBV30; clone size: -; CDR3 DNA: TGTGCCTGGAGTGTACGGCGGGGAAGTCCCCACGAGCAGTACTTC; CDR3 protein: CAWSVRRGSPHEQYF
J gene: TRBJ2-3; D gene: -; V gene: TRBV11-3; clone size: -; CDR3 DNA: TGTGCCAGCGCCTCTCGACAAGGGGACACAGATACGCAGTATTTT; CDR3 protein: CASASRQGDTDTQYF
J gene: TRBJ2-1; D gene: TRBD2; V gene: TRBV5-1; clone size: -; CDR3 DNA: TGCGCCACCGGGACTAGCAGTTACAATGAGCAGTTCTTC; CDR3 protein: CATGTSSYNEQFF
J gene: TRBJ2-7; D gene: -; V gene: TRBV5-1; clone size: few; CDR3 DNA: TGCGCCAGCAGCATAATATCGGGACTTATCTACGAGCAGTACTTC; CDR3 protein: CASSIISGLIYEQYF
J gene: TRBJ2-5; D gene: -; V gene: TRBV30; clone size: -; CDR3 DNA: TGTGCCTGGAGTGTACAAGAGACCCAGTACTTC; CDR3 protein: CAWSVQETQYF
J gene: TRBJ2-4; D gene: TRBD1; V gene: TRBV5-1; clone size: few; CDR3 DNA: TGCGCCAGCAGCACAGGACAGGGGGGAGTCAAAAACATTCAGTACTTC; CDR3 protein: CASSTGQGGVKNIQYF
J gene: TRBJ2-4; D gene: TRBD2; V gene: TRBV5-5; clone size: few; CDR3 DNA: TGTGCCAGCAGTTCGACTAGCGGGATAGCCAAAAACATTCAGTACTTC; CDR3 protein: CASSSTSGIAKNIQYF
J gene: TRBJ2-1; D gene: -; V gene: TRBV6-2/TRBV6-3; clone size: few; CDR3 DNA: TGTGCCAGCAGAAGCAGCGGTTCCCCCTACAATGAGCAGTTCTTC; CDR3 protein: CASRSSGSPYNEQFF
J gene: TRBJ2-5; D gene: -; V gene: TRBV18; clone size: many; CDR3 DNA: TGTGCCAGCAGCCAAGAGACCCAGTACTTC; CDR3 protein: CASSQETQYF
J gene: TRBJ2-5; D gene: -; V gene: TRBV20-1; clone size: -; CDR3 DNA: TGCAGTGCTAGACCCACATGGCAGGGGAAAGAGACCCAGTACTTC; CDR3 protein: CSARPTWQGKETQYF
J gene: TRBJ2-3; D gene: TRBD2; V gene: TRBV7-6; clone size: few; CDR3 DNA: TGTGCCAGCAGCCCTAGCGGGAGGGCAATGGCAGATACGCAGTATTTT; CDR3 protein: CASSPSGRAMADTQYF
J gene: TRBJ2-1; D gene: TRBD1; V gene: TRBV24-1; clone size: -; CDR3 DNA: TGTGCCACCAGTGGACAGGGGGCCTCGGTCAATGAGCAGTTCTTC; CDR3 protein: CATSGQGASVNEQFF
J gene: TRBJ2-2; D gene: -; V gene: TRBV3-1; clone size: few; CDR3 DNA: TGTGCCAGCAGCCAAGTAAGGTCCGGGGAGCTGTTTTTT; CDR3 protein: CASSQVRSGELFF
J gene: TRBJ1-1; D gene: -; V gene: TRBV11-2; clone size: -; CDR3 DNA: TGTGCCAGCAGCTTAGTCGGGCAGGGGACCACTGAAGCTTTCTTT; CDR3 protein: CASSLVGQGTTEAFF
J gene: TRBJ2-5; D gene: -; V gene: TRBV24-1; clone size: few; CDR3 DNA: TGTGCCACCAGTGATCGACTGGAGACCCAGTACTTC; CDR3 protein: CATSDRLETQYF
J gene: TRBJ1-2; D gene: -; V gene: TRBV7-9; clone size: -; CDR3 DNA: TGTGCCAGCAGCTTAGTCCCCCCCGGGGACCACACCTTC; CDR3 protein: CASSLVPPGDHTF
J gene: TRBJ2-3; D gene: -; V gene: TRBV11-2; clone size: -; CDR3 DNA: TGTGCCAGCAGCTTACGTCGGACACGAGGCACGGATACGCAGTATTTT; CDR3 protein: CASSLRRTRGTDTQYF
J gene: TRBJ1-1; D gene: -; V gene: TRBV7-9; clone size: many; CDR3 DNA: TGTGCCAGCAGCTTAATGGACACTGAAGCTTTCTTT; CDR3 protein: CASSLMDTEAFF
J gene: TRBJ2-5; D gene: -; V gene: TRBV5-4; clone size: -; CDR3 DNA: TGTGCCAGCAGCTTGGATCCGCAGGCTCAAGAGACCCAGTACTTC; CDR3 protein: CASSLDPQAQETQYF
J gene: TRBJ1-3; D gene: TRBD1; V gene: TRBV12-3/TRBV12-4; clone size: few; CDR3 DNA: TGTGCCAGCATCTATGACAGGGGGCCCGGAAACACCATATATTTT; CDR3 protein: CASIYDRGPGNTIYF
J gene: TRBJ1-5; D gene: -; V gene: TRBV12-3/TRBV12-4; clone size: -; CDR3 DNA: TGTGCCAGCAGTTTAAGGTCTGGGCTGGGCAATCAGCCCCAGCATTTT; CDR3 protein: CASSLRSGLGNQPQHF
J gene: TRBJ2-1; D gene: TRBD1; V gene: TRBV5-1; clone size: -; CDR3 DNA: TGCGCCAGCAGCCGGGGACAGGGGGCGAATGAGCAGTTCTTC; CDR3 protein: CASSRGQGANEQFF
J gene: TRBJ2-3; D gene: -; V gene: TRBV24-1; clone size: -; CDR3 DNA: TGTGCCACCAGTGATCGAGGGAGTGGAGATACGCAGTATTTT; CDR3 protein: CATSDRGSGDTQYF
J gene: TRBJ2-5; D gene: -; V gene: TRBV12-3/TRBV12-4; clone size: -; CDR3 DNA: TGTGCCAGCAGGCAGGCTCCTGGGGAGACCCAGTACTTC; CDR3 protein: CASRQAPGETQYF
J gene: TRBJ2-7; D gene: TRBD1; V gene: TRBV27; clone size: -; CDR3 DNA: TGTGCCAGCAGTTCCCACGGACAGGGGCGCGATGGCTACGAGCAGTACTTC; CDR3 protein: CASSSHGQGRDGYEQYF
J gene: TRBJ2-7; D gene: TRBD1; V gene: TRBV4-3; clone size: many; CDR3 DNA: TGCGCCAGCAGCCACTTAACCGGGACAGGGGGTGACGAGCAGTACTTC; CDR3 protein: CASSHLTGTGGDEQYF
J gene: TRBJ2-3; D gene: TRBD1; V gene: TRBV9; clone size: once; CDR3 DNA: TGTGCCAGCAGCGTGCAGCCTACCCGGGACAGGGACACAGATACGCAGTATTTT; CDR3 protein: CASSVQPTRDRDTDTQYF
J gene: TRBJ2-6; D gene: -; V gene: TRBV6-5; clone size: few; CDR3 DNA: TGTGCCAGCGGAGACAGTAACTCTGGGGCCAACGTCCTGACTTTC; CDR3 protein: CASGDSNSGANVLTF
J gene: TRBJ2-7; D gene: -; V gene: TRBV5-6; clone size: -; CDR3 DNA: TGTGCCAGCAGCTTGCCCGGTATAGAGCAGTACTTC; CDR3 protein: CASSLPGIEQYF
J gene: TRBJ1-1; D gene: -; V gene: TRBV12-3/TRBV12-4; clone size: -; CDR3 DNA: TGTGCCAGCAGTTTCAGGCCAGTCCTAATGAACACTGAAGCTTTCTTT; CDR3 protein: CASSFRPVLMNTEAFF
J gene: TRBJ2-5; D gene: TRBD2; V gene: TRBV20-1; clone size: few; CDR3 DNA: TGCAGTGCTAGAGTCGCGGGAGTGGGATCGGAGACCCAGTACTTC; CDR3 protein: CSARVAGVGSETQYF
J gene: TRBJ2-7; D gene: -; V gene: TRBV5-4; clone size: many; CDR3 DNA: TGTGCCAGCAGCTTGAATGGGGGCTACGAGCAGTACTTC; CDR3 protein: CASSLNGGYEQYF
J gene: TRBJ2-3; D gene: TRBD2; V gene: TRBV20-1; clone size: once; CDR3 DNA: TGCAGTGCTAGACTAGCGGGGTTCACAGATACGCAGTATTTT; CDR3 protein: CSARLAGFTDTQYF
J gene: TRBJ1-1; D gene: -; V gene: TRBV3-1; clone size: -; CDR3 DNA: TGTGCCAGCGGGACTTTCACTGAAGCTTTCTTT; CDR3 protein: CASGTFTEAFF
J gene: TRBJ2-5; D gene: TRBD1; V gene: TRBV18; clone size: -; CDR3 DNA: TGTGCCAGCTCAACAGGACAGGGGGAGACCCACTACTTC; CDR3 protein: CASSTGQGETHYF
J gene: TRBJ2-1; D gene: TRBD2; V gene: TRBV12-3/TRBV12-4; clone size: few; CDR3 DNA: TGTGCCAGCAGTTGGACTAGCGGGGGGGCCCATGGGTTCTTC; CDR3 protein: CASSWTSGGAHGFF
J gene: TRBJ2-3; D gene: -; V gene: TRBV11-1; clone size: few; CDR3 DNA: TGTGCCAGCAGCCCGGAGGCTAGCGGCACAGATACGCAGTATTTT; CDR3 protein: CASSPEASGTDTQYF
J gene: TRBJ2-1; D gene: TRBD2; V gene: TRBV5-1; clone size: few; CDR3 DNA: TGCGCCAGCAGCGAAGGACTAGCGGGAAGTTATGAGCAGTTCTTC; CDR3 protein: CASSEGLAGSYEQFF
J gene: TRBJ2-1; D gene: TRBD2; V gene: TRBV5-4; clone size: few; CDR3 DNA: TGTGCCAGCAGCTCTAGCGGGAGGGCCCTTGAGCAGTTCTTC; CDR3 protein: CASSSSGRALEQFF
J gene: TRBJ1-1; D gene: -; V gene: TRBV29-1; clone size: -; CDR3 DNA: TGCAGCGTTGAAATTGGAACTGAAGCTTTCTTT; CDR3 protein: CSVEIGTEAFF
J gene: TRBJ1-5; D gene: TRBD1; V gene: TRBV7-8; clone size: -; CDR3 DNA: TGTGCCAGCAGCTGGGACAGGGTTGGTCAGCCCCAGCATTTT; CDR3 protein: CASSWDRVGQPQHF